This T cell receptor (beta chain) was identified in a study of OX40 agonist ivuxolimab in advanced cancers. Concerning this clone: No antigen is known for it.

Whole-study results and caveats: The authors did not determine the antigen specificity of the expanded peripheral T cells.

Cycle 7 day 1, cycle 4 day 1, and baseline were the timepoints at which blood was sampled. This CDR3 is built from 14 residues. Germline values: CDR1 SNHLY, CDR2 FYNNEI. V was shortened by 7 bases and J by 2 bases, with 15 bases between the two germline ends. Here immunoSEQ multiplex PCR was the method, and the copy in TCRdb shows in-frame clones only, minus some. The data contain about 45,000 clones, around nine tenths of them singletons. This receptor was identified in an adult with an advanced solid tumor such as melanoma, head and neck, liver or kidney cancer. Sequencing was performed on CD4+ or CD8+ T cells sorted from blood, taken in a trial of the OX40 agonist ivuxolimab. The V call is TRBV2, the J call TRBJ2-7; D could derive from TRBD1 or TRBD2 (6 bases each). CDR3 nucleotide sequence: TGTGCCAGCATCCGGAGGGGGGTTGCCTACGAGCAGTACTTC. Encoded protein: CASIRRGVAYEQYF.